The 15 T cell receptor beta chains in this list originate from one sample, sequenced in a study of regulatory T cells in long-lasting Graves disease. Arm-PCR with iRepertoire HTBI primers amplified the CDR3 regions for these TCR beta libraries. Using its own MiXCR run on the multiplex PCR reads, TCRdb lists one record per CDR3 protein. The sample has 500,000 to 800,000 distinct CDR3 sequences, around 30% seen once. Time point indicated: persistent/refractory GD, antithyroid drugs over 5 years with positive TRAb. Preparation of the TCR library used RNA extracted from PBMCs. The source was peripheral blood mononuclear cells (PBMCs), collected when the disease was refractory, from a patient treated with antithyroid drugs. The receptors shown here come from a female donor with Graves disease.

This clonotype has ten or more counts. V usage is TRBV2 and J usage is TRBJ1-1; D unclear. The germline V gene has CDR1 SNHLY and CDR2 FYNNEI. The V gene lost 1 base and the J gene lost 0 bases, with 9 bases spanning the gap. CDR3 size: 15 residues. Here the CDR3 reads CASSEDPGMNTEAFF. CDR3 bases: TGTGCCAGCAGTGAAGACCCGGGTATGAACACTGAAGCTTTCTTT.

The chain recombines TRBV28 with TRBJ2-7; the D gene could be TRBD1 or TRBD2 (5 bases each). CDR1 is MDHEN and CDR2 is SYDVKM in the germline V gene. This CDR3 has 15 residues. Between the trimmed V and J ends, which lost 8 bases and 4 bases, there was a span of 21 bases. As DNA, the CDR3 is TGTGCCAGCTCACCCCCCTCGGGGACGGATTACGAGCAGTACTTC. It codes for CASSPPSGTDYEQYF.

This clonotype was observed a few times. The chain uses TRBV12-3 or TRBV12-4 and TRBJ1-6, with 9 bases matching TRBD1. The CDR3 consists of 16 residues. The V segment lost 1 base and the J segment 7 bases; nucleotides outside the gene matches: 5. For the CDR3, the DNA is TGTGCCAGCAGTTTAGAGACAGGGGGAAAGAATTCACCCCTCCACTTT. Translation gives CASSLETGGKNSPLHF.

Only a few counts were recorded for this clonotype. This chain connects TRBV29-1 to TRBJ1-2; unclear D gene. V lost 3 bases and J lost 5, with 7 bases in between. The CDR3 is 11 residues long. Germline V gene lookup returns CDR1 SQVTM and CDR2 ANQGSEA. The CDR3 reads CSVDGGYGYTF. The CDR3 nucleotides are TGCAGCGTTGATGGTGGTTATGGCTACACCTTC.

The chain is built from TRBV15 and TRBJ1-1, with 9 bases identical to TRBD1. The CDR3 has 15 residues. The germline gives CDR1 LNHNV, CDR2 YYDKDF (reference sequence). The V gene end was trimmed by 3 bases and the J gene end by 1 base; junction bases not matched to a gene: 3. The CDR3 is CATSSQTGGNTEAFF. The CDR3 DNA is TGTGCCACCAGCAGTCAGACAGGGGGGAACACTGAAGCTTTCTTT.

This clonotype was observed a few times. The rearrangement joins TRBV5-1 to TRBJ2-2; D unresolved. This CDR3 has 13 residues. The V gene lost 0 bases and the J gene lost 7 bases, with 7 bases spanning the gap. Germline CDR1 and CDR2: SGHRS and YFSETQ. The CDR3: CASSLEGIGELFF. Written as DNA, the CDR3 is TGCGCCAGCAGCTTGGAAGGGATCGGGGAGCTGTTTTTT.

This clonotype was detected once. The V call is TRBV7-9, the J call TRBJ1-1, with TRBD1 matching over 10 bases. Germline V gene lookup returns CDR1 SEHNR and CDR2 FQNEAQ (reference sequence). J gave up 6 bases and V 6 bases, and 10 bases lay outside the gene matches. The CDR3 length is 15 residues. This CDR3 is CASRSRDRGISEAFF. The CDR3 DNA reads TGTGCCAGCAGGTCCCGGGACAGGGGAATTTCTGAAGCTTTCTTT.

J is TRBJ1-1 and V is TRBV19; no clear D. CDR1 and CDR2 (germline): LNHDA, SQIVND (reference sequence). The V gene lost 4 bases and the J gene lost 1 base, with 10 bases spanning the gap. The length of the CDR3 is 14 residues. The CDR3 DNA follows: TGTGCCAGTAGTACTTTGAACAAGAACACTGAAGCTTTCTTT. It translates to CASSTLNKNTEAFF. Full variable domain (missing parts from reference TRBV19 and TRBJ1-1): DGGITQSPKYLFRKEGQNVTLSCEQNLNHDAMYWYRQDPGQGLRLIYYSQIVNDFQKGDIAEGYSVSREKKESFPLTVTSAQKNPTAFYLCASSTLNKNTEAFFGQGTRLTVV.

The chain links TRBV28 to TRBJ2-4; D could derive from TRBD1 or TRBD2 (7 bases each). Germline CDR1 reads MDHEN; CDR2 reads SYDVKM. The germline V and J ends were trimmed by 6 bases and 0 bases, with 18 bases remaining between them. The CDR3 is made up of 17 amino acids. The CDR3 coding sequence is TGTGCCAGCAGGCCAAAACAGGGGAGGGCAGCCAAAAACATTCAGTACTTC. Translated, it gives CASRPKQGRAAKNIQYF.

This sequence joins TRBV6-5 and TRBJ2-2, with D perhaps matching TRBD2 (5 bases). Trimming removed 2 bases at V and 4 bases at J, with 11 bases between. The CDR3 spans 15 residues. CDR1 and CDR2 (germline): MNHEY, SVGAGI. The DNA of the CDR3 is TGTGCCAGCAGTTACCTACGGGCGGGCACCGGGGAGCTGTTTTTT. Amino acids: CASSYLRAGTGELFF.

This chain links TRBV15 with TRBJ2-5; D not resolved. The V end lost 0 bases, the J end lost 1 base, and 9 bases lay between the germline ends. The germline V gene has CDR1 LNHNV and CDR2 YYDKDF (reference sequence). This CDR3 contains 15 residues. In DNA form, the CDR3 reads TGTGCCACCAGCAGAGATTGGCAGCTCCAAGAGACCCAGTACTTC. This codes for CATSRDWQLQETQYF.

The CDR3 nucleotides read TGCAGTGCTAGAGATCTCTACAGTTTAGCCAAAAACATTCAGTACTTC. It is translated as CSARDLYSLAKNIQYF. The chain couples TRBV20-1 to TRBJ2-4; D call uncertain. The ends were cut back, 0 bases at V and 0 bases at J, with 12 bases in the middle. The length of the CDR3 is 16 residues. Germline CDR1 reads DFQATT; CDR2 reads SNEGSKA (reference sequence).

The sample holds many counts of this clonotype. The chain couples TRBV28 to TRBJ1-1, with 8 bases identical to TRBD1. Per the germline V gene, CDR1 is MDHEN and CDR2 is SYDVKM. V shed 0 bases, J shed 1 base, and the junction held 4 bases outside the gene matches. CDR3 size: 16 residues. CDR3 in amino acids: CASSLWDRVRNTEAFF. DNA for the CDR3: TGTGCCAGCAGTTTATGGGACAGGGTGAGGAACACTGAAGCTTTCTTT.

The rearrangement joins TRBV5-1 to TRBJ1-2, with 9 bases lining up with TRBD1. The CDR3 runs 14 residues. Trimming cost V 3 bases and J 8 bases; bases outside gene matches: 8. CDR1 is SGHRS, CDR2 YFSETQ, per germline. The CDR3 DNA reads as TGCGCCAGCAGCTCACCGGGACAGGGTTTCGGCTACACCTTC. This sequence encodes CASSSPGQGFGYTF.

The chain has TRBV7-6 and TRBJ2-5; TRBD1 matches at 8 bases. The CDR3 consists of 17 residues. Germline CDR1 and CDR2: SGHVS and FNYEAQ. V shed 6 bases, J shed 4 bases, and the junction held 16 bases outside the gene matches. This chain's CDR3 is CASRARADRGGGETQYF. In DNA, the CDR3 is TGTGCCAGCAGAGCAAGAGCCGACAGGGGAGGTGGAGAGACCCAGTACTTC.